The TCR beta chain under discussion was sequenced for a study of response to subunit inactivated influenza vaccine. This clonotype has a handful of counts. TCRdb reprocessed the RT-PCR reads with MiXCR, giving one entry per CDR3 protein. The sample lists a few hundred thousand distinct CDR3 sequences; 12% to 15% were seen once. Looked up from germline, CDR1 is SGHKS and CDR2 is YYEKEE (reference sequence). The CDR3 is 12 residues long. Trimming took off 3 bases at V and 7 bases at J, with 11 bases between the two ends. The source material was PBMCs from blood, sampled 11 to 12 days after vaccination. V usage is TRBV5-5 and J usage is TRBJ2-7; D remains unclear. The clonotype originates from a man aged 45-65 years who received an inactivated influenza vaccine. CDR3 in DNA: TGTGCCAGCAGCTACTCCTTCCAAGAGCAGTACTTC. It yields the protein CASSYSFQEQYF. Combining the CDR3 with reference TRBV5-5 and TRBJ2-7 gives the whole variable domain DAGVTQSPTHLIKTRGQQVTLRCSPISGHKSVSWYQQVLGQGPQFIFQYYEKEERGRGNFPDRFSARQFPNYSSELNVNALLLGDSALYLCASSYSFQEQYFGPGTRLTVT.